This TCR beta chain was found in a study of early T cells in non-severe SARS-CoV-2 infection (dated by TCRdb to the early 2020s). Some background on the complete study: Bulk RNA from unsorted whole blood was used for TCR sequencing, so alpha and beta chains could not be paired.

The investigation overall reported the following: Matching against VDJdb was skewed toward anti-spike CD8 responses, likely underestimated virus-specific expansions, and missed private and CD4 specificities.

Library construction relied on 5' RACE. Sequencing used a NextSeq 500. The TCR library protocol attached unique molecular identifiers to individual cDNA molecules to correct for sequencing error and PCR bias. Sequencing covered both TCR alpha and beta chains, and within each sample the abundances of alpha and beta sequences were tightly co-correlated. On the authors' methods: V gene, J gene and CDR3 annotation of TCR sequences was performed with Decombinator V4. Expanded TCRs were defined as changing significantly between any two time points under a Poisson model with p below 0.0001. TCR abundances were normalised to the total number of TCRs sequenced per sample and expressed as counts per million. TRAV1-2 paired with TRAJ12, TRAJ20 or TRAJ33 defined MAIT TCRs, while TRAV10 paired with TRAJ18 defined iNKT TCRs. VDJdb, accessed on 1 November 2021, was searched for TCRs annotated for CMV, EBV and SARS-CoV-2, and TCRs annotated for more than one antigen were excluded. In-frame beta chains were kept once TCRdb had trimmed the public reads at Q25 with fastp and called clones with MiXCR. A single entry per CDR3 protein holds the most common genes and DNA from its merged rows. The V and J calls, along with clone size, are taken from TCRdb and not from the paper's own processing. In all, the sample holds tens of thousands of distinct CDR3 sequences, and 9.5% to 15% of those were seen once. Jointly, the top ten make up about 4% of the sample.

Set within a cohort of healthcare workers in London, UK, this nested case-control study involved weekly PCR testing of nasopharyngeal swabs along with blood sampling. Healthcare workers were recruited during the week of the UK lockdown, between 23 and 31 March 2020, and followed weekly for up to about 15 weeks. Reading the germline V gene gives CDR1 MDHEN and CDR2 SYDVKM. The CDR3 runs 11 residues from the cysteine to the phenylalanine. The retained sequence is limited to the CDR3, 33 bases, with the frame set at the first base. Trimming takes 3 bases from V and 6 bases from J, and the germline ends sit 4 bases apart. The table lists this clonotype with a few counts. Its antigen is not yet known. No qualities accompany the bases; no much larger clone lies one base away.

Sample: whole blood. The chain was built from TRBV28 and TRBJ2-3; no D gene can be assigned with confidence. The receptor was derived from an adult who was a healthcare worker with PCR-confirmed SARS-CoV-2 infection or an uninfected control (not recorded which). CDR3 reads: CASSFQDTQYF. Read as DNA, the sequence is TGTGCCAGCAGTTTTCAGGATACGCAGTATTTT.